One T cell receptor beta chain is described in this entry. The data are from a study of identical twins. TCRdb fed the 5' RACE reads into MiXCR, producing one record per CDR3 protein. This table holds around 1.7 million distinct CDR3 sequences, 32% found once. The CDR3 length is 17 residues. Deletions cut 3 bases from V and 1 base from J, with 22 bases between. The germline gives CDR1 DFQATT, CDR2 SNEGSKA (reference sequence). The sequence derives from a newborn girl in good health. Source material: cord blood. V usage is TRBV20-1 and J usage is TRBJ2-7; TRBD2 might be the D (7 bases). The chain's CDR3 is CSARSAGGALSSYEQYF. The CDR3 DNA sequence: TGCAGTGCTAGGTCTGCTGGGGGGGCCCTCTCTTCCTACGAGCAGTACTTC.